Listed below are T cell receptor beta chains from one sample, sequenced in a study of blood T cell repertoires in COVID-19. Sequencing was performed with immunoSEQ multiplex PCR; in TCRdb, only in-frame clones are kept and a portion is missing. Of about 200,000 clones listed, around 81% were seen once; the top ten hold 6% to 8%. Sequencing was done on a sample of PBMCs or T cells enriched from blood (not recorded which). These receptor sequences come from a man aged 40-50 years who had recovered from COVID-19. Both conserved end residues are trimmed from each CDR3. Fields, in order: V gene, CDR3 length, clone size, J gene, CDR3 protein. Not all rows give a size; the values are once, few, many and, for expanded clones, a class.

V: TRBV5-1
length: 12
size: few
J: TRBJ2-7
CDR3: ASRTHWEVYEQY

V: TRBV5-6
length: 11
size: .
J: TRBJ2-7
CDR3: ASSFTTRDEQY

V: TRBV7-9
length: 16
size: few
J: TRBJ1-5
CDR3: ASSLHPPTGVGNQPQH

V: TRBV5-5
length: 13
size: .
J: TRBJ1-4
CDR3: ASSIETGDNEKLF

V: TRBV7-8
length: 13
size: .
J: TRBJ1-1
CDR3: ASSLVCEVDTEAF

V: TRBV7-9
length: 14
size: .
J: TRBJ2-5
CDR3: ASSQIRQGTLETQY

V: TRBV4-2
length: 12
size: .
J: TRBJ2-2
CDR3: ASSHGGGTGELF

V: TRBV5-1
length: 13
size: few
J: TRBJ1-1
CDR3: ASSLGTALGAEAF

V: TRBV5-1
length: 12
size: .
J: TRBJ1-6
CDR3: ASSLPDYNSPLH

V: TRBV14
length: 13
size: .
J: TRBJ2-2
CDR3: ASRPAGVITGELF

V: TRBV19
length: 12
size: .
J: TRBJ2-3
CDR3: ASSPSGPLGTQY

V: TRBV9
length: 12
size: once
J: TRBJ1-6
CDR3: ASSHTGGSSPLH

V: TRBV14
length: 11
size: .
J: TRBJ1-5
CDR3: ASSHSGNQPQH

V: TRBV29-1
length: 11
size: .
J: TRBJ2-5
CDR3: SVTLTSVETQY

V: TRBV5-6
length: 14
size: once
J: TRBJ1-4
CDR3: ASSVPGGGTNEKLF

V: TRBV7-2
length: 12
size: .
J: TRBJ2-1
CDR3: ASSLGAGVREQF

V: TRBV4-1
length: 16
size: .
J: TRBJ1-5
CDR3: ASSQEITGRRSNQPQH

V: TRBV5-6
length: 12
size: .
J: TRBJ1-6
CDR3: ASSLDRGYSPLH

V: TRBV5-1
length: 13
size: .
J: TRBJ1-2
CDR3: ASSSGGAFNYGYT

V: TRBV9
length: 15
size: .
J: TRBJ2-1
CDR3: ASSPSRASGGGDEQF

V: TRBV5-1
length: 14
size: .
J: TRBJ1-2
CDR3: ASSLVGGRSTYGYT

V: TRBV28
length: 13
size: .
J: TRBJ1-3
CDR3: ASRGQGFSGNTIY

V: TRBV15
length: 13
size: .
J: TRBJ1-4
CDR3: ATQDTTETHEKLF

V: TRBV23-1
length: 14
size: .
J: TRBJ1-4
CDR3: ASRRGMSSTNEKLF

V: TRBV4-1
length: 15
size: .
J: TRBJ2-3
CDR3: ASSPWEVAGKGDTQY

V: TRBV10-3
length: 14
size: .
J: TRBJ2-7
CDR3: AISEGGRGLPHEQY

V: TRBV6-2/TRBV6-3
length: 12
size: .
J: TRBJ2-7
CDR3: ASSRSGAKYEQY

V: TRBV4-1
length: 14
size: .
J: TRBJ1-5
CDR3: ASSQVAGGRNQPQH

V: TRBV3-1/TRBV3-2
length: 12
size: .
J: TRBJ2-5
CDR3: ASRNPGLEVTQY

V: TRBV7-8
length: 12
size: few
J: TRBJ1-5
CDR3: ASSSGQLNQPQH

V: TRBV3-1/TRBV3-2
length: 14
size: few
J: TRBJ2-2
CDR3: ASSQVAGYYTGELF

V: TRBV6-4
length: 12
size: few
J: TRBJ2-3
CDR3: ASSESGGRDTQY

V: TRBV19
length: 19
size: .
J: TRBJ1-5
CDR3: ASSIGVRTGTAYRPNQPQH

V: TRBV5-5
length: 13
size: .
J: TRBJ1-4
CDR3: ASSPTGQGYEKLF

V: TRBV25-1
length: 15
size: .
J: TRBJ1-3
CDR3: ASSEYAGTGDSNTIY

V: TRBV18
length: 14
size: .
J: TRBJ1-5
CDR3: ASSPDIHNSNQPQH

V: TRBV4-1
length: 13
size: .
J: TRBJ2-7
CDR3: ASSPTGEPGREQY